Below are 18 T cell receptor beta chains sequenced from a single sample in a study of vaccination effects on CD4 cells after COVID-19. When around 9 days of culture had elapsed, CD4+ T cells were isolated. Of the BNT162b2 and mRNA-1273 vaccines, participants received two doses of one or the other. Repertoires were generated with immunoSEQ multiplex PCR, while TCRdb's copy carries only in-frame clones and drops some. The sample consists of 45,000 to 55,000 clones, just over 70% of them appearing once. No antigen is known for these receptors. Sequencing used CD4+ T cells from PBMCs cultured without peptide, obtained after COVID-19 vaccination. The receptors originated from a human donor who received a COVID-19 vaccine.

The rearrangement uses TRBV6-6 and TRBJ2-7, with D perhaps TRBD1 or TRBD2 (5 bases each). Between the trimmed V and J ends, which lost 8 bases and 3 bases, there was a span of 11 bases. The CDR3 length is 12 residues. Per germline, CDR1 MNHNY and CDR2 SVGAGI (reference sequence). The CDR3 nucleotides are TGTGCCAGCCGGGACGGACTCTACGAGCAGTACTTC. Its protein product is CASRDGLYEQYF.

The chain links TRBV11-2 to TRBJ2-1; a possible D gene is TRBD1 (6 bases). The CDR3 is 12 residues long. The germline V gene encodes CDR1 SGHAT and CDR2 FQNNGV. Trimming removed 5 bases at V and 6 bases at J, with 8 bases between. CDR3 sequence reads: CASSEQGNEQFF. DNA for the CDR3: TGTGCCAGCAGCGAACAGGGCAATGAGCAGTTCTTC.

The chain is built from TRBV12-5 and TRBJ2-7; D is possibly TRBD2 (6 bases). This CDR3 contains 12 residues. V dropped 6 bases and J dropped 7 bases, with 13 bases sitting between them. Looked up from germline, CDR1 is LGHNT and CDR2 is FRNRAP. CDR3 protein: CASGLGRWEQYF. In DNA form, the CDR3 reads TGTGCTAGTGGCCTCGGGAGATGGGAGCAGTACTTC.

V and J are TRBV6-1 and TRBJ2-5, with 7 positions matching TRBD1. Germline V CDR1 and CDR2: MNHNS, SASEGT. The CDR3 spans 16 residues. The J segment lost 4 bases and the V segment lost 4 bases, leaving 12 bases of the junction unmatched. CDR3 nucleotide sequence: TGTGCCAGCAGTGGAGGATTTACAGGGGACGGAGAGACCCAGTACTTC. This sequence encodes CASSGGFTGDGETQYF.

As for this clone: Other DNA sequences of this sample code for an identical CDR3. The chain uses TRBV19 and TRBJ1-1; a possible D gene is TRBD1 (5 bases). The CDR3 contains 13 residues. Germline values: CDR1 LNHDA, CDR2 SQIVND (reference sequence). The germline V and J ends were trimmed by 5 bases and 0 bases, with 7 bases remaining between them. The CDR3 loop is CASSSGLNTEAFF. The CDR3 bases are TGTGCCAGTAGTTCAGGGTTGAACACTGAAGCTTTCTTT.

The chain is built from TRBV10-3 and TRBJ1-5, with a tentative D call TRBD1 (6 bases). This CDR3 region has 13 residues. V was clipped by 6 bases and J by 7 bases, with 13 bases between them. Looked up from germline, CDR1 is ENHRY and CDR2 is SYGVKD. CDR3 bases: TGTGCCATCAGGGACAGTACGGGGCAGCCCCAGCATTTT. The encoded protein is CAIRDSTGQPQHF.

The rearrangement uses TRBV5-4 and TRBJ1-1; D remains unclear. V lost 0 bases, J lost 0 bases, and 6 bases lay in between. Germline V lookup: CDR1 SGHNT, CDR2 YYREEE (reference sequence). The CDR3 has 14 residues. For the CDR3, the DNA is TGTGCCAGCAGCTTGGGAATTCTGAACACTGAAGCTTTCTTT. Translated, it gives CASSLGILNTEAFF.

This chain uses TRBV12-3 or TRBV12-4 with TRBJ1-6, with unresolved D. Trimming pared 3 bases from V and 7 bases from J, leaving 4 bases between. There are 12 residues in the CDR3. Here the CDR3 reads CASSLPNSPLHF. CDR3 in DNA: TGTGCCAGCAGTTTGCCCAATTCACCCCTCCACTTT.

This clone was detected only a few times. The V and J genes are TRBV2 and TRBJ2-1; 7 positions agree with TRBD1. Germline assignment: CDR1 SNHLY and CDR2 FYNNEI. This CDR3 has 15 residues. V shed 8 bases and J 9 bases; nucleotides not matched to a gene: 16. In DNA form, the CDR3 reads TGTGCCAGCGCGGACAGGTTGATTCTTAGTGGTGAGCAGTTCTTC. Translating gives CASADRLILSGEQFF.

V is TRBV25-1 and J is TRBJ2-4; the D gene is possibly TRBD2 (6 bases). Germline V gene data show CDR1 as MGHDK and CDR2 as SYGVNS. Trimming shortened V by 4 bases and J by 7 bases, and 8 bases separated the two germline ends. The CDR3 spans 12 residues. CDR3 amino acids: CASSGGGNIQYF. The CDR3 DNA reads TGTGCCAGCAGTGGTGGGGGGAACATTCAGTACTTC.

This clone has more than one count but fewer than ten. The chain carries TRBV25-1 and TRBJ2-1; 12 positions agree with TRBD2. The length of the CDR3 is 15 residues. Trimming at V came to 2 bases and at J to 9 bases, leaving 5 bases not matched to a gene. Germline assignment: CDR1 MGHDK and CDR2 SYGVNS. The CDR3 sequence: CASSEPSGGAGEQFF. The CDR3 coding sequence is TGTGCCAGCAGTGAACCTAGCGGGGGGGCAGGTGAGCAGTTCTTC.

V usage is TRBV7-9 and J usage is TRBJ1-6; D perhaps matches TRBD1 (5 bases). CDR3 length: 15 residues. Germline-derived CDR1 and CDR2 are SEHNR and FQNEAQ (reference sequence). Trimming removed 3 bases from V and 7 bases from J, with 13 bases in between. CDR3 bases: TGTGCCAGCAGCTTCCAGGGTATGGGAAATTCACCCCTCCACTTT. It specifies CASSFQGMGNSPLHF.

This chain connects TRBV30 to TRBJ2-2; no definite D call. The CDR3 has 14 residues. Trimming removed 0 bases at V and 4 bases at J, with 9 bases between. The germline gives CDR1 GTSNPN, CDR2 SVGIG (reference sequence). CDR3 protein: CAWSVGHTTGELFF. CDR3 nucleotides: TGTGCCTGGAGTGTCGGTCACACCACCGGGGAGCTGTTTTTT.

This sequence joins TRBV27 and TRBJ2-3, with 8 bases identical to TRBD1. With V trimmed by 5 bases and J by 7 bases, 11 bases remained unmatched. This CDR3 is built from 15 residues. CDR1 and CDR2 (germline): MNHEY, SMNVEV (reference sequence). The CDR3 bases are TGTGCCAGCAGTCAACAGGGGGAGCCCACGAATACGCAGTATTTT. Translation gives CASSQQGEPTNTQYF.

In this sample, this clone turned up once. The genes are TRBV6-1 and TRBJ2-1; 12 bases are shared with TRBD2. The germline CDR1 and CDR2 sequences are MNHNS and SASEGT. After removal of 2 bases from V and 9 bases from J, the junction contained 5 bases not matched to a gene. CDR3 length: 15 residues. The DNA of the CDR3 is TGTGCCAGCAGTGAACTAGCGGGAGGGAACCCTGAGCAGTTCTTC. This gives the protein CASSELAGGNPEQFF.

This chain uses TRBV11-2 with TRBJ2-1; 10 bases agree with TRBD2. With V trimmed by 5 bases and J by 0 bases, 13 bases remained unmatched. CDR1 is SGHAT and CDR2 is FQNNGV in the germline V gene. There are 19 residues in the CDR3. CDR3 DNA sequence: TGTGCCAGCAGCCTGGCGTCTAGCGGGGGAATCAGCTCCTACAATGAGCAGTTCTTC. This codes for CASSLASSGGISSYNEQFF.

This clone has only one observation. The rearrangement joins TRBV5-1 to TRBJ2-1; D call uncertain. The germline CDR1 and CDR2 sequences are SGHRS and YFSETQ. V shed 4 bases and J shed 2 bases, with 7 bases lying between them. The CDR3 loop spans 13 amino acids. The CDR3 nucleotides read TGCGCCAGCAGCCGGGCGACCTACAATGAGCAGTTCTTC. Its protein product is CASSRATYNEQFF.

The V gene is TRBV19, the J gene TRBJ2-4; tentative D call: TRBD2 (5 bases). CDR1 is LNHDA and CDR2 is SQIVND in the germline V gene (reference sequence). The length of the CDR3 is 17 residues. Trimming cost V 5 bases and J 3 bases, with 20 bases left between them. The CDR3, as DNA: TGTGCCAGTAGTGACTCCGGGATCCTTTGGGGCAAAAACATTCAGTACTTC. It yields the protein CASSDSGILWGKNIQYF. The full variable domain, in which reference TRBV19 and TRBJ2-4 provide the parts outside the CDR3, is DGGITQSPKYLFRKEGQNVTLSCEQNLNHDAMYWYRQDPGQGLRLIYYSQIVNDFQKGDIAEGYSVSREKKESFPLTVTSAQKNPTAFYLCASSDSGILWGKNIQYFGAGTRLSVL.